This T cell receptor beta chain was documented in a study of cytomegalovirus exposure and HLA in healthy donors. About this clone: Its antigen is not identified. Relative to the germline gene, one junction end is altered; a read error may explain this.

CDR1 is SNHLY, CDR2 FYNNEI, per germline. The CDR3 is made up of 14 amino acids. Study-wide points: Cytomegalovirus association was listed for 164 TCR beta chains. Specific recognition of CMV antigens was confirmed in vitro for a few chains (all CMV-associated). A later analysis linked 15,000 to 20,000 TCR beta sequences to HLA alleles at 0.05 false discovery rate. Later, an analysis showed that TCR beta chains associated with HLA were more clonally expanded than others that were equally common.

PCR was performed using 60 Vbeta and 13 Jbeta primers. Repertoires were generated with immunoSEQ multiplex PCR, while TCRdb's copy carries only in-frame clones and drops some. This sample's table has 70,000 or so clones. The receptor was derived from a boy under 18 in good health and CMV-seronegative. Sample: PBMCs. The chain joins TRBV2 to TRBJ1-1, with a weak D call TRBD1 (5 bases). The CDR3, as DNA: TGTGCCAGCAGTGAAACCGCTCGGGGGACTGAAACTTTCTTT. Protein product: CASSETARGTETFF.